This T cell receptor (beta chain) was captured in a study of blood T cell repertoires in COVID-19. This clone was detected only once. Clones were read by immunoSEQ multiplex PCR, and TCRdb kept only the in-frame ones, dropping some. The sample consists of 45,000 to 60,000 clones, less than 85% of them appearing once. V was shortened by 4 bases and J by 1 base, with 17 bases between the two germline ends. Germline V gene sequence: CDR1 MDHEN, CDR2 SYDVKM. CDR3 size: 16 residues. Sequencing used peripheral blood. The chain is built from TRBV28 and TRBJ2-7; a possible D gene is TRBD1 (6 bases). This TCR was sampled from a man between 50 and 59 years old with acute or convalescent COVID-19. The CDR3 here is CASSSTRQAFSYEQYF. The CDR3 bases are TGTGCCAGCAGTTCTACCCGACAGGCCTTTTCCTACGAGCAGTACTTC. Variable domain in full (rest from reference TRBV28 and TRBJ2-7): DVKVTQSSRYLVKRTGEKVFLECVQDMDHENMFWYRQDPGLGLRLIYFSYDVKMKEKGDIPEGYSVSREKKERFSLILESASTNQTSMYLCASSSTRQAFSYEQYFGPGTRLTVT.